These T cell receptor beta chains were read from a single sample in a study of cytomegalovirus exposure and HLA in healthy donors. Assay: immunoSEQ multiplex PCR; the TCRdb copy retains only in-frame clones and omits some. Here the sample spans roughly 130,000 clones, 65% to 90% being singletons. The specimen sequenced was PBMCs. The source of these receptors is a woman aged 18-29 years in good health and CMV-seropositive. Both conserved end residues are part of each CDR3. D genes are given only for firm matches. Some rows have no size entry. The others give once, few or many, or a class for an expanded clone.

TRBJ2-2,TRBV6-4,NA,TRBD1,CASSDSGGTNTGELFF,TGTGCCAGCAGTGACTCAGGGGGCACGAACACCGGGGAGCTGTTTTTT
TRBJ2-1,TRBV9,NA,NA,CASSVESRDNEQFF,TGTGCCAGCAGCGTAGAATCCCGGGACAATGAGCAGTTCTTC
TRBJ1-2,TRBV5-1,once,NA,CASSWGPGGNGYTF,TGCGCCAGCAGCTGGGGCCCGGGGGGGAATGGCTACACCTTC
TRBJ1-6,TRBV7-9,NA,NA,CASSLTALRGKFYNSPLHF,TGTGCCAGCAGCCTTACCGCCCTCAGGGGTAAGTTCTATAATTCACCCCTCCACTTT
TRBJ2-1,TRBV19,NA,TRBD1,CASSIARTGAYNEQFF,TGTGCCAGTAGTATAGCTCGCACAGGGGCCTACAATGAGCAGTTCTTC
TRBJ2-2,TRBV6-1,NA,TRBD1,CASTGTGHTGELFF,TGTGCCAGCACCGGGACAGGGCACACCGGGGAGCTGTTTTTT
TRBJ2-2,TRBV15,NA,NA,CATSRDLTGELFF,TGTGCCACCAGCAGAGACCTAACCGGGGAGCTGTTTTTT
TRBJ2-3,TRBV4-1,NA,TRBD1,CASSLTRTGGTDTQYF,TGCGCCAGCAGCCTCACCAGGACAGGGGGCACAGATACGCAGTATTTT
TRBJ2-7,TRBV7-8,NA,NA,CASSPLTLGAGSYEQYF,TGTGCCAGCAGCCCACTAACTCTAGGGGCGGGGTCCTACGAGCAGTACTTC
TRBJ2-3,TRBV6-1,NA,NA,CASKEGSTDTQYF,TGTGCCAGCAAGGAGGGTAGCACAGATACGCAGTATTTT
TRBJ2-5,TRBV18,NA,NA,CASSPFTEETQYF,TGTGCCAGCTCACCTTTCACTGAAGAGACCCAGTACTTC
TRBJ2-3,TRBV2,NA,TRBD2,CASGLASGGVGDTQYF,TGTGCCAGCGGGCTGGCTAGCGGGGGCGTAGGAGATACGCAGTATTTT
TRBJ2-2,TRBV30,NA,NA,CAWSVRVTGELFF,TGTGCCTGGAGTGTCAGGGTCACCGGGGAGCTGTTTTTT
TRBJ2-1,TRBV9,NA,TRBD2,CASSARNRGGAPNEQFF,TGTGCCAGCAGCGCTCGGAACCGGGGAGGGGCCCCCAATGAGCAGTTCTTC
TRBJ2-3,TRBV11-3,few,TRBD2,CASSFGGGATQYF,TGTGCCAGCAGCTTTGGCGGGGGGGCCACGCAGTATTTT
TRBJ2-4,TRBV21-1,NA,NA,CASSKGEGRAKNIQYF,TGTGCCAGCAGCAAAGGGGAGGGGAGGGCCAAAAACATTCAGTACTTC
TRBJ2-4,TRBV7-2,NA,TRBD2,CASSPSGGKNIQYF,TGTGCCAGCAGTCCCAGCGGGGGGAAAAACATTCAGTACTTC
TRBJ2-3,TRBV5-4,NA,NA,CASTSAGQIKPDTQYF,TGTGCCAGCACTTCCGCGGGCCAAATCAAACCAGATACGCAGTATTTT
TRBJ2-1,TRBV4-1,NA,NA,CASSQESYNEQFF,TGCGCCAGCAGCCAGGAGTCCTACAATGAGCAGTTCTTC
TRBJ2-2,TRBV18,NA,NA,CASSHTGKYTGELFF,TGTGCCAGCTCACATACAGGGAAATACACCGGGGAGCTGTTTTTT
TRBJ1-3,TRBV6-1,NA,TRBD1,CASSEGGGQAYTIYF,TGTGCCAGCAGTGAAGGAGGGGGACAGGCCTACACCATATATTTT
TRBJ1-6,TRBV6-6,NA,NA,CASSYSMENSPLHF,TGTGCCAGCAGTTACTCGATGGAGAATTCACCCCTCCACTTT
TRBJ2-2,TRBV6-5,NA,NA,CASSYRSGFTGELFF,TGTGCCAGCAGTTATAGAAGCGGTTTCACCGGGGAGCTGTTTTTT
TRBJ1-1,TRBV18,NA,TRBD1,CASSPIQGVTEAFF,TGTGCCAGCTCACCAATTCAGGGGGTCACTGAAGCTTTCTTT
TRBJ2-4,TRBV6-5,few,NA,CASSRGAKNIQYF,TGTGCCAGCTCACGGGGAGCCAAAAACATTCAGTACTTC
TRBJ1-1,TRBV2,NA,NA,CASSWTSTNTEAFF,TGTGCCAGCAGTTGGACTTCGACGAACACTGAAGCTTTCTTT
TRBJ2-3,TRBV18,NA,TRBD1,CASSLTGGLTDTQYF,TGTGCCAGCTCTCTAACAGGGGGCCTCACAGATACGCAGTATTTT
TRBJ2-7,TRBV29-1,NA,NA,CSVTRSSYEQYF,TGCAGCGTTACTCGGAGCTCCTACGAGCAGTACTTC
TRBJ2-3,TRBV29-1,NA,NA,CSVDGGGGNTDTQYF,TGCAGCGTTGACGGAGGTGGGGGGAACACAGATACGCAGTATTTT
TRBJ1-6,TRBV7-3,few,NA,CASSLTGSENSPLHF,TGTGCCAGCAGCTTAACCGGGTCCGAGAATTCACCCCTCCACTTT
TRBJ2-1,TRBV6-6,NA,TRBD2,CASSPPLAGGEQFF,TGTGCCAGCAGCCCCCCGCTAGCGGGGGGGGAGCAGTTCTTC
TRBJ2-5,TRBV5-1,NA,TRBD2,CASSLGLAGGHETQYF,TGCGCCAGCAGCTTAGGACTAGCGGGGGGGCACGAGACCCAGTACTTC
TRBJ2-3,TRBV9,NA,TRBD2,CASSPTSGTDTQYF,TGTGCCAGCAGCCCTACTAGCGGCACAGATACGCAGTATTTT